Here is one T cell receptor (beta chain) with its context. At one end the junction does not follow the germline gene, possibly because of a read error. The same CDR3 also results from other DNA sequences found in this sample. The data were produced by immunoSEQ multiplex PCR, yet TCRdb's version contains in-frame clones alone and is incomplete. The sample lists roughly 40,000 clones, roughly 88% occurring once. These data originate in a study of T cell changes during pregnancy in multiple sclerosis. Germline V lookup: CDR1 SGHRS, CDR2 YFSETQ. The CDR3 is made up of 12 amino acids. The rearrangement uses TRBV5-1 and TRBJ2-7; the D is unclear. This TCR derives from a female donor with multiple sclerosis, enrolled in a pregnancy study. Source: CD4+ T cells from peripheral blood mononuclear cells, taken before pregnancy. The CDR3 bases are TGCGCTAGCAGCTTCTATGACTACGAGCAGTACTTC. Amino acid sequence: CASSFYDYEQYF.